This T cell receptor beta chain emerged from a study of T cell responses to AZD1222 COVID-19 vaccine. General study points: Repertoire samples came only from after the peak T cell response.

This clone has a single count. What it binds is unknown. CDR1 is LGHDT, CDR2 YNNKEL, per germline (reference sequence). There are 13 residues in the CDR3. The V and J ends lost 3 bases and 1 base respectively, with 7 bases between them. Method: immunoSEQ multiplex PCR; TCRdb's copy keeps in-frame clones and lacks some. Among around 150,000 clones, around 94% were seen once, and the ten largest hold 5.1%. The sequence derives from an adult who received the AZD1222 COVID-19 vaccine. The starting material was peripheral blood, obtained 28 days after the second AZD1222 dose. The chain uses TRBV3-1 (or the pseudogene TRBV3-2) and TRBJ2-7; possibly TRBD2 for D (6 bases). CDR3 sequence: CASSQEGSYEQYF. CDR3 in DNA: TGTGCCAGCAGCCAGGAGGGGTCCTACGAGCAGTACTTC.